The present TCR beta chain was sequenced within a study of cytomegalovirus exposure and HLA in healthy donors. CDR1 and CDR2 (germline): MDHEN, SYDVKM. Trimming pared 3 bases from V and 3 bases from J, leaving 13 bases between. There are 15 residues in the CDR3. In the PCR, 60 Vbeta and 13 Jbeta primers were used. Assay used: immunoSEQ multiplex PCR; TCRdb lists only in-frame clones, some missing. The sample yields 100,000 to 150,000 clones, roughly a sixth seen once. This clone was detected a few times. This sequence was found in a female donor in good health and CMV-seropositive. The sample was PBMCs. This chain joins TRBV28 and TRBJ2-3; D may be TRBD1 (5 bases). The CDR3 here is CASSFVQGGTDTQYF. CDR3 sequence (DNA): TGTGCCAGCAGTTTTGTCCAGGGTGGTACAGATACGCAGTATTTT.